The clone carrying this T cell receptor (beta chain) was picked up one time. Other DNA sequences from this sample encode an identical CDR3 as well. This record comes from a study of shared clonotypes between healthy human individuals. Using immunoSEQ multiplex PCR, the repertoire was profiled, and TCRdb retains in-frame clones only, with some absent. Here the sample spans approximately 2.5 million clones, around nine tenths being singletons. CDR1 is SGHRS, CDR2 YFSETQ, per germline. V was clipped by 4 bases and J by 5 bases, with 12 bases between them. CDR3 length: 13 amino acids. This clonotype was obtained from a young man in good health. The V gene is TRBV5-1, the J gene TRBJ1-1, with a possible D match to TRBD1 (5 bases). The sequencing sample was made of naive CD4+ T cells sorted from blood. Sample subset: CD45RA+ positively selected. CDR3 in amino acids: CASSLQGGTEAFF. In DNA form, the CDR3 reads TGCGCCAGCAGCCTCCAGGGTGGGACTGAAGCTTTCTTT.